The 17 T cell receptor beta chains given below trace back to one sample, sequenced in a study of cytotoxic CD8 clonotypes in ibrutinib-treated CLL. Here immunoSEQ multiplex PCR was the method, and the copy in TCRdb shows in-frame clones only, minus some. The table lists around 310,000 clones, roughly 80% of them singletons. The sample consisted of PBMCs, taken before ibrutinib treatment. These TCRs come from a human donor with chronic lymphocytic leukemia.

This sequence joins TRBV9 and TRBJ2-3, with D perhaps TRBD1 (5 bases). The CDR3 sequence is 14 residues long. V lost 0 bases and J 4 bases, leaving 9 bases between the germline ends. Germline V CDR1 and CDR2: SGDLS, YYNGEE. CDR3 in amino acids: CASSVEQVADTQYF. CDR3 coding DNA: TGTGCCAGCAGCGTAGAACAGGTGGCAGATACGCAGTATTTT.

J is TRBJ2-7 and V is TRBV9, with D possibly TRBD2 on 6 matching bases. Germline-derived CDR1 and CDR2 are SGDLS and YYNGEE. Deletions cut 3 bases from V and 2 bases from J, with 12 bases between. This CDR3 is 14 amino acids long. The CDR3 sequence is CASSAGTSTYEQYF. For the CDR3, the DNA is TGTGCCAGCAGCGCTGGGACTTCAACCTACGAGCAGTACTTC.

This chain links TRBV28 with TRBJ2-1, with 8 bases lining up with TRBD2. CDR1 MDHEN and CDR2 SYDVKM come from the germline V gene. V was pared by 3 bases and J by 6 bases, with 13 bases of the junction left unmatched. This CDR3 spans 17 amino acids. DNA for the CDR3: TGTGCCAGCAGTTTTGCGGGAGGCCCGAAGTCGGGCAATGAGCAGTTCTTC. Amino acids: CASSFAGGPKSGNEQFF.

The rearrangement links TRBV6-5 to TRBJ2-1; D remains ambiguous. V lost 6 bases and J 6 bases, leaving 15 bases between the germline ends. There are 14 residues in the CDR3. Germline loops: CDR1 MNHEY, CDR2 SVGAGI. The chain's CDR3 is CASSRKTWGNEQFF. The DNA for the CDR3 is TGTGCCAGCAGCAGAAAGACTTGGGGCAATGAGCAGTTCTTC.

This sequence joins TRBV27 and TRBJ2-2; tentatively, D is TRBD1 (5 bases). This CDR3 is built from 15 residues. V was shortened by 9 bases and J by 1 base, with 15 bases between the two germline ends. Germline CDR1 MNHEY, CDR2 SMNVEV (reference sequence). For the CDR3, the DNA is TGTGCCAGTCTGTCCACCCAGGGGAACACCGGGGAGCTGTTTTTT. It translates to CASLSTQGNTGELFF.

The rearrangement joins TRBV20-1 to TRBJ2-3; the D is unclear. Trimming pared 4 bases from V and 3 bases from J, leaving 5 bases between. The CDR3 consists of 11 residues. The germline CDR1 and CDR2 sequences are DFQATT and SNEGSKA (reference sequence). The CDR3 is CSATATDTQYF. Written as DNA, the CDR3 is TGCAGTGCTACAGCTACAGATACGCAGTATTTT.

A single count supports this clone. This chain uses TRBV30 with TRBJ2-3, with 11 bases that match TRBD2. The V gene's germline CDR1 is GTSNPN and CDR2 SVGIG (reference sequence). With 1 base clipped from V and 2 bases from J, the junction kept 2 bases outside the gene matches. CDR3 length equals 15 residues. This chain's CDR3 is CAWSGGLADTDTQYF. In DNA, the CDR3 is TGTGCCTGGAGTGGGGGACTAGCGGACACAGATACGCAGTATTTT.

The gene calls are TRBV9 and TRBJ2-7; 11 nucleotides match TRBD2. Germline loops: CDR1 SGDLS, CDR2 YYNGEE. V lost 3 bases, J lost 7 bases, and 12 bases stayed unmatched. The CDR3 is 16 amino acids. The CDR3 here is CASSEGPLAGEGEQYF. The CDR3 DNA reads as TGTGCCAGCAGCGAGGGACCACTAGCGGGAGAGGGTGAGCAGTACTTC.

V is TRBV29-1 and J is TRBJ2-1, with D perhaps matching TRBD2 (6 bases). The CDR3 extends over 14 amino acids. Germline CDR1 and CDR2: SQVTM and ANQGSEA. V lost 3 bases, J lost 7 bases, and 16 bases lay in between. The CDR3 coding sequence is TGCAGCGTTGATAGGTCGGGAGTTGGGAATGAGCAGTTCTTC. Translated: CSVDRSGVGNEQFF.

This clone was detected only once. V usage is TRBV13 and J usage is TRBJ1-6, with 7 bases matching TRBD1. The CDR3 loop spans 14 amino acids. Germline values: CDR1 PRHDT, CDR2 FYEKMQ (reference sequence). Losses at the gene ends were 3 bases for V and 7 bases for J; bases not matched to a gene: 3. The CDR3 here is CASSFDRENSPLHF. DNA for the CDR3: TGTGCCAGCAGCTTCGACAGGGAAAATTCACCCCTCCACTTT.

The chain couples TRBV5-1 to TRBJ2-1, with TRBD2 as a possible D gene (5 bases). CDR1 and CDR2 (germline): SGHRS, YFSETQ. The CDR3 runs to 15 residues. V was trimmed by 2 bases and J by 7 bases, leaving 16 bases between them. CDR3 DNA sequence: TGCGCCAGCAGCTTTGCGACACTAGACATTAATGAGCAGTTCTTC. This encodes CASSFATLDINEQFF.

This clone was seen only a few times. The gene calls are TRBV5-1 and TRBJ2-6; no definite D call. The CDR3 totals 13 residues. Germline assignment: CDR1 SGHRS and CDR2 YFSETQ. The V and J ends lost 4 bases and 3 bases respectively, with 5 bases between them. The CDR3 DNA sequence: TGCGCCAGCAGCGGAATTGGGGCCAACGTCCTGACTTTC. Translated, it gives CASSGIGANVLTF. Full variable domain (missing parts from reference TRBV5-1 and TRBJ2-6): KAGVTQTPRYLIKTRGQQVTLSCSPISGHRSVSWYQQTPGQGLQFLFEYFSETQRNKGNFPGRFSGRQFSNSRSEMNVSTLELGDSALYLCASSGIGANVLTFGAGSRLTVL.

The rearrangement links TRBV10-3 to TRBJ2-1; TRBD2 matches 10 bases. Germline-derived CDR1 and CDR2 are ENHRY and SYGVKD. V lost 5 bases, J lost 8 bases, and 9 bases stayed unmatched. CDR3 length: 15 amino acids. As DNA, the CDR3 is TGTGCCATCAGTATGCTAGCGGGGGACCGGGATGAGCAGTTCTTC. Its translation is CAISMLAGDRDEQFF.

Here the CDR3 reads CASSLTRGSGPQHF. In DNA, the CDR3 is TGCGCCAGCAGCTTGACACGGGGGTCAGGGCCCCAGCATTTT. This chain uses TRBV5-1 with TRBJ1-5, with a possible D match to TRBD1 (5 bases). The V and J ends lost 1 base and 9 bases respectively, with 14 bases between them. This CDR3 has 14 amino acids. CDR1 is SGHRS and CDR2 is YFSETQ in the germline V gene.

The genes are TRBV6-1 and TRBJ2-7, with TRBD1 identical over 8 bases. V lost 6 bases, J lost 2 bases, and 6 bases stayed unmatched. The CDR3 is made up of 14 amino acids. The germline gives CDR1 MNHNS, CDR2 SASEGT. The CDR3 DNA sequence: TGTGCCAGCAGAGGGACAGGTCAAACCTACGAGCAGTACTTC. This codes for CASRGTGQTYEQYF.

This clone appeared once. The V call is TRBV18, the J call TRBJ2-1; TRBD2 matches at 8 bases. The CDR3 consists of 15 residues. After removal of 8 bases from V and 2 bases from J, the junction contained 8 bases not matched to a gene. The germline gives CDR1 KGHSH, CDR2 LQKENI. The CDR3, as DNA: TGTGCCAGCACCGTGACTAGCGAAACCTACAATGAGCAGTTCTTC. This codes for CASTVTSETYNEQFF. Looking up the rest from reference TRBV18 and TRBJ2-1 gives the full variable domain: NAGVMQNPRHLVRRRGQEARLRCSPMKGHSHVYWYRQLPEEGLKFMVYLQKENIIDESGMPKERFSAEFPKEGPSILRIQQVVRGDSAAYFCASTVTSETYNEQFFGPGTRLTVL.

The CDR3 bases are TGTGCCAGCAGTTCGGACCCTTGGGTCTACGAGCAGTACTTC. Encoded protein: CASSSDPWVYEQYF. The V call is TRBV6-5, the J call TRBJ2-7; no definite D call. Germline loops: CDR1 MNHEY, CDR2 SVGAGI. This CDR3 has 14 residues. The V end lost 4 bases, the J end lost 3 bases, and 13 bases lay between the germline ends.